One and the same sample provided the 22 T cell receptor beta chains below, sequenced in a study of T cell responses to AZD1222 COVID-19 vaccine. Here immunoSEQ multiplex PCR was the method, and the copy in TCRdb shows in-frame clones only, minus some. The profile shows tens of thousands of clones, approximately 86% of them singletons. Specimen: peripheral blood, collected on day 0 of AZD1222 vaccination. Every receptor here comes from an adult in good health.

Notes on this clone: The junction shows a germline mismatch at one end, possibly a read error. The chain is built from TRBV2 and TRBJ2-1, with 10 bases lining up with TRBD1. CDR1 SNHLY and CDR2 FYNNEI come from the germline V gene. CDR3 size: 16 residues. CDR3 loop: CASRRAGTGAYIEQFF. The CDR3 DNA follows: TGTGCCAGCAGAAGAGCCGGGACAGGGGCTTACATTGAGCAGTTCTTC.

This chain links TRBV11-3 with TRBJ2-7; no reliable D call. The CDR3 spans 13 residues. Looked up from germline, CDR1 is SGHNT and CDR2 is YENEEA. V dropped 1 base and J dropped 5 bases, with 9 bases sitting between them. CDR3 amino acids: CASSLGRRHEQYF. Here the CDR3 DNA reads TGTGCCAGCAGCTTAGGTCGCCGCCACGAGCAGTACTTC.

This sequence joins TRBV7-9 and TRBJ1-3, with D possibly matching TRBD1 (5 bases). Trimming removed 5 bases at V and 2 bases at J, with 16 bases between. This CDR3 is 16 amino acids long. CDR1 and CDR2 from the germline V gene are SEHNR and FQNEAQ (reference sequence). The CDR3 here is CASSNRGEGTGNTIYF. The CDR3 DNA is TGTGCCAGCAGCAATAGAGGGGAAGGCACTGGAAACACCATATATTTT.

This clone was observed once. The rearrangement uses TRBV30 and TRBJ2-2; D is unclear. The length of the CDR3 is 12 residues. Looked up from germline, CDR1 is GTSNPN and CDR2 is SVGIG (reference sequence). The V gene lost 4 bases and the J gene lost 4 bases, with 7 bases spanning the gap. In DNA, the CDR3 is TGTGCCTGGAAAAACCCCACCGGGGAGCTGTTTTTT. Translating it yields CAWKNPTGELFF. The full variable domain, completed using reference TRBV30 and TRBJ2-2, is SQTIHQWPATLVQPVGSPLSLECTVEGTSNPNLYWYRQAAGRGLQLLFYSVGIGQISSEVPQNLSASRPQDRQFILSSKKLLLSDSGFYLCAWKNPTGELFFGEGSRLTVL.

This clone was picked up one time. The chain combines TRBV7-8 with TRBJ2-7; tentatively, D is TRBD1 (5 bases). The CDR3 loop spans 15 amino acids. Germline loops: CDR1 SGHVS, CDR2 FQNEAQ. Trimming took off 4 bases at V and 2 bases at J, with 15 bases between the two ends. This chain's CDR3 is CASSWRQGYAYEQYF. The CDR3 DNA follows: TGTGCCAGCAGCTGGCGGCAGGGTTATGCCTACGAGCAGTACTTC.

The CDR3 region is CASSESGEGYGYTF. The CDR3 DNA reads as TGTGCCAGCAGTGAGTCGGGAGAGGGGTATGGCTACACCTTC. The J gene is TRBJ1-2, the V gene TRBV6-4, with a weak D call TRBD1 (5 bases). The V and J ends lost 3 bases and 5 bases respectively, with 13 bases between them. Germline assignment: CDR1 MRHNA and CDR2 SNTAGT. This CDR3 has 14 amino acids.

This chain links TRBV28 with TRBJ1-2; 10 bases fit TRBD1. This CDR3 is 15 amino acids long. Looked up from germline, CDR1 is MDHEN and CDR2 is SYDVKM. J lost 6 bases, V lost 2 bases, and 6 bases had no gene match. CDR3 DNA: TGTGCCAGCAGTTTAGCGCCGGGACAGGGGCATGGCTACACCTTC. Amino acid sequence: CASSLAPGQGHGYTF.

V is TRBV29-1 and J is TRBJ2-7; TRBD1 aligns across 9 bases. CDR3 length: 15 amino acids. In germline, CDR1 is SQVTM, CDR2 ANQGSEA. V gave up 4 bases and J gave up 12 bases; unmatched junction bases: 19. The CDR3 region has the DNA TGCAGCGTTGGGCTGGTGTCTGGGACAGGGCGGCTTTTGTACTTC. Its protein is CSVGLVSGTGRLLYF.

The chain couples TRBV9 to TRBJ1-1; D is possibly TRBD1 (6 bases). Germline V gene lookup returns CDR1 SGDLS and CDR2 YYNGEE. The CDR3 runs to 13 residues. V lost 0 bases and J 7 bases, leaving 10 bases between the germline ends. CDR3 in amino acids: CASSVVSDSEAFF. Written as DNA, the CDR3 is TGTGCCAGCAGCGTAGTATCGGACAGTGAAGCTTTCTTT.

This chain connects TRBV29-1 to TRBJ2-1; D not resolved. V lost 0 bases and J lost 8, with 8 bases in between. The CDR3 has 12 residues. Germline loops: CDR1 SQVTM, CDR2 ANQGSEA. The CDR3 here is CSVEDLGYEQFF. CDR3 coding DNA: TGCAGCGTTGAAGATCTGGGATATGAGCAGTTCTTC.

V and J are TRBV7-3 and TRBJ2-2; the D is unclear. This CDR3 contains 13 residues. V gave up 2 bases and J gave up 0 bases, with 1 base separating them. Germline CDR1 reads SGHTA; CDR2 reads FQGTGA. The CDR3 DNA sequence: TGTGCCAGCAGCTTATCGAACACCGGGGAGCTGTTTTTT. The encoded protein is CASSLSNTGELFF.

The count of this clone is one. The CDR3 protein is CASSQGTGLNYGYTF. The CDR3 bases are TGCGCCAGCAGCCAAGGGACGGGCCTTAACTATGGCTACACCTTC. The chain links TRBV4-3 to TRBJ1-2, with D hard to call. Germline CDR1 and CDR2: LGHNA and YSLEER. The CDR3 loop spans 15 amino acids. V lost 1 base, J lost 1 base, and 10 bases lay in between.

This chain links TRBV28 with TRBJ2-7; 9 bases line up with TRBD2. V was pared by 9 bases and J by 4 bases, with 16 bases of the junction left unmatched. The V gene's germline CDR1 is MDHEN and CDR2 SYDVKM. The CDR3 has 16 amino acids. The CDR3 loop reads CASSDRVSGRSYEQYF. Written as DNA, the CDR3 is TGTGCCAGTTCCGACCGGGTTAGCGGGAGATCATACGAGCAGTACTTC.

The J gene is TRBJ1-5, the V gene TRBV6-5; 8 nucleotides agree with TRBD1. Germline V gene data show CDR1 as MNHEY and CDR2 as SVGAGI. V lost 2 bases to trimming and J lost 3 bases; unmatched junction nucleotides: 3. CDR3 length: 15 residues. The CDR3 loop reads CASSYGTGNNQPQHF. CDR3 bases: TGTGCCAGCAGTTACGGGACAGGTAACAATCAGCCCCAGCATTTT.

J is TRBJ1-1 and V is TRBV2; no clear D. Germline V gene data show CDR1 as SNHLY and CDR2 as FYNNEI. Trimming removed 5 bases from V and 1 base from J, with 14 bases in between. The CDR3 runs to 15 residues. CDR3 coding DNA: TGTGCCAGCAGTCCTTCCTGGGTCCGGAACACTGAAGCTTTCTTT. Translated, it gives CASSPSWVRNTEAFF.

This sequence joins TRBV5-3 and TRBJ2-7; TRBD2 agrees at 7 bases. TRBV5-3 falls under the ORF class, with uncertain function. The V gene end was trimmed by 1 base and the J gene end by 2 bases; junction bases not matched to a gene: 12. The CDR3 runs 17 residues. In nucleotides, the CDR3 is TGTGCCAGAAGCTTGAAAGGATCTAGCGGCTATACCTACGAGCAGTACTTC. It specifies CARSLKGSSGYTYEQYF.

This chain links TRBV28 with TRBJ2-7; a weak D match, TRBD1 (6 bases). The germline CDR1 and CDR2 sequences are MDHEN and SYDVKM. V was trimmed by 7 bases and J by 4 bases, leaving 17 bases between them. The CDR3 spans 14 residues. CDR3 in DNA: TGTGCCAGCAAACACCCGGGACAAGCATACGAGCAGTACTTC. Amino acid sequence: CASKHPGQAYEQYF.

The chain combines TRBV25-1 with TRBJ2-7, with D possibly being TRBD2 (5 bases). The germline CDR1 and CDR2 sequences are MGHDK and SYGVNS. The CDR3 runs to 12 residues. V lost 5 bases and J lost 7, with 12 bases in between. The CDR3 loop is CASSKSTGEQYF. The CDR3 nucleotides are TGTGCCAGCAGTAAGAGCACGGGGGAGCAGTACTTC.

V is TRBV19 and J is TRBJ2-1; TRBD2 agrees at 12 bases. The germline CDR1 and CDR2 sequences are LNHDA and SQIVND (reference sequence). CDR3 size: 16 residues. Trimming cost V 3 bases and J 7 bases; bases outside gene matches: 7. CDR3 DNA sequence: TGTGCCAGTAGTATTGTGCTAGCGGGAGGGCGGAATGAGCAGTTCTTC. Translation: CASSIVLAGGRNEQFF.

The chain uses TRBV12-3 or TRBV12-4 and TRBJ2-7; D ambiguous. V dropped 7 bases and J dropped 3 bases, with 13 bases sitting between them. The CDR3 is 13 residues long. The CDR3 DNA sequence: TGTGCCAGCACTCCTCGGGCTTACTACGAGCAGTACTTC. This gives the protein CASTPRAYYEQYF.

The rearrangement links TRBV7-9 to TRBJ2-1, with D possibly matching TRBD1 (6 bases). Trimming left V 8 bases short and J 5 bases short, with 16 bases between. This CDR3 has 14 amino acids. The germline CDR1 and CDR2 sequences are SEHNR and FQNEAQ (reference sequence). The CDR3 region has the DNA TGTGCCAGCTGGGTACAGGGTTACAACAATGAGCAGTTCTTC. It translates to CASWVQGYNNEQFF.

V gene TRBV7-2 combines with J gene TRBJ2-1; D is unclear. CDR1 and CDR2 from the germline V gene are SGHTA and FQGNSA. The CDR3 has 13 residues. V lost 4 bases and J 8 bases, leaving 12 bases between the germline ends. CDR3 in amino acids: CASSSWNRDEQFF. The CDR3, as DNA: TGTGCCAGCAGCTCTTGGAATCGAGATGAGCAGTTCTTC.